The following is a T cell receptor beta chain sequence with its context. The antigen this receptor binds is unknown. Base qualities are not recorded, but no much larger clone differs from it by a single base. The CDR3 holds 12 amino acids from the cysteine to the phenylalanine. Only CDR3 DNA is held: 36 bases, read in frame from base 1. The junction carries 8 bases between V and J, which are trimmed by 5 bases and 7 bases respectively. The CDR1 and CDR2 encoded by the germline V gene are MNHNS and SASEGT. The library was built by means of 5' RACE. The listed sequencing device is Illumina HiSeq 2000. Template switching added a universal primer binding site, and the final cDNA carried a unique molecular identifier that allowed TCR cDNA molecules to be counted accurately. Specific primers in the conserved constant-segment region were used to synthesize first-strand cDNA for TCR alpha and beta chains. Each cDNA library was double barcoded, with a SMART-Mk sample barcode plus Illumina barcodes, to control for contamination. Two successive PCR steps introduced TruSeq adapter sequences along with Illumina sample barcodes. The Illumina HiSeq platform was used with custom primers to sequence TCR alpha and beta cDNA libraries. The authors' analysis ran thus. MiGEC processed the raw reads to extract unique molecular identifiers, while MiXCR was used to determine the CDR3 positions. For each individual, recombination models were inferred using an EM algorithm with the repgenHMM and IGoR tools. The analysis of shared clonotypes was done with the tcR package in R, with sharing normalized by the product of cloneset sizes. Out-of-frame nonproductive sequences were analyzed to study raw recombination free of thymic and clonal selection effects. TCRdb itself trimmed the public reads at Q25 with fastp, ran MiXCR and retained productive beta chains. CDR3 protein duplicates are merged, each entry listing the most common genes and DNA. The V and J calls reflect TCRdb's pipeline rather than the authors' work. The sample table records approximately 500,000 distinct CDR3 sequences; around 15% of these occur just once. The top ten clonotypes cover around 0.48% of the sample.

The data were taken from a study of identical twins (dated by TCRdb to 2015 to 2016). In terms of the full investigation: TCR alpha and beta repertoires from monozygotic twins, unrelated adults of various ages and cord blood were deep-sequenced to test whether fetal clonotypes persist. To rule out contamination, the twin experiments were replicated at different times with different library preparation protocols.

The paper's findings and limits, for the study overall: Abundant cord blood beta clonotypes had fewer insertions, young adult naive repertoires showed a similar but weaker trend, and memory repertoires showed no such trend. Recombination models systematically underestimated out-of-frame TCR alpha sharing in monozygotic twins but agreed with sharing between unrelated individuals. The excess sharing between twins in beta out-of-frame sequences was weaker because fewer shared sequences reduced the signal-to-noise ratio. Because the same donors could not be followed over many years, conclusions were based on cross-sectional statistical analysis. Compared with coincidental sharing between unrelated individuals, out-of-frame TCR alpha sequences shared between twins showed an excess of sequences with low generation probability. Zero-insertion analyses could be partly confounded by invariant T cells such as MAIT and iNKT, though diverse VJ usage argued against such confounding for most clonotypes.

Only healthy Caucasian donors were included. Three pairs of female monozygotic twins, all aged 18 to 29 years, made up the twin cohort. CD4+ and CD8+ T cell populations were isolated with positive isolation kits from Invitrogen. These same data were also listed under a study on yellow fever vaccine responses in identical twins. That second publication adds: According to the authors, in identical twins the way T cells responded to vaccination appeared partly convergent and partly personalized. The study precisely tracked vaccine-responding T cell clones in identical twins.

The chain is encoded by TRBV6-1 joined to TRBJ1-4, with the D gene not confidently named. Specimen: CD4+ T cells sorted from blood. This clonotype was obtained from a woman aged 18-35 years in good health. The sequenced DNA is TGTGCCAGCAGTCCCCCCATTGAAAAACTGTTTTTT. It specifies CASSPPIEKLFF.